A selection of T cell receptor beta chains follows, all from one sample in a study of T-cell memory formation after mild COVID-19. TCRdb analysed the 5' RACE reads with MiXCR anew, one entry per CDR3 protein. Of 450,000 to 700,000 distinct CDR3 sequences in the sample, approximately 19% were seen once. Sequencing was performed on PBMCs or a T cell subset sorted from them (not recorded which). The receptor set was obtained from an adult woman who had mild COVID-19 (a few samples of this study predate the infection). Cell type and time point are not known. Both conserved end residues are part of each CDR3. D genes are given only for firm matches. The size of a clone is reported for some rows only, either as once, few or many, or as a class for expanded clones.

J gene,clone size,D gene,V gene,CDR3 protein,CDR3 DNA
TRBJ1-5,NA,TRBD1,TRBV12-3/TRBV12-4,CASSSWDRGNQPQHF,TGTGCCAGCAGTTCCTGGGACAGGGGAAATCAGCCCCAGCATTTT
TRBJ2-7,few,NA,TRBV5-1,CASSLSGVATYEQYF,TGCGCCAGCAGCTTATCAGGGGTGGCTACTTACGAGCAGTACTTC
TRBJ2-2,few,NA,TRBV11-2,CASSSLGGELFF,TGTGCCAGCAGCTCCCTGGGAGGGGAGCTGTTTTTT
TRBJ1-1,NA,TRBD1,TRBV3-1,CASSQDPRTGGTEAFF,TGTGCCAGCAGCCAAGATCCACGGACAGGCGGCACTGAAGCTTTCTTT
TRBJ2-5,NA,NA,TRBV2,CASSDSGTLQDTQYF,TGTGCCAGCAGCGACTCTGGGACTCTTCAAGATACCCAGTACTTC
TRBJ2-7,NA,TRBD2,TRBV7-6,CASSLGREEYEQYF,TGTGCCAGCAGCTTGGGACGGGAGGAGTACGAGCAGTACTTC
TRBJ2-7,few,TRBD1,TRBV4-2,CASSQGGFGTGYYEQYF,TGTGCCAGCAGCCAAGGTGGTTTTGGGACAGGATACTACGAGCAGTACTTC
TRBJ2-7,NA,NA,TRBV7-6,CASSPGEPYEQYF,TGTGCCAGCAGCCCGGGGGAACCCTACGAGCAGTACTTC
TRBJ2-7,few,NA,TRBV24-1,CATSDFFHTGTYEQYF,TGTGCCACCAGTGATTTTTTTCATACTGGAACCTACGAGCAGTACTTC
TRBJ2-3,NA,TRBD1,TRBV11-2,CASSSTGGRTDTQYF,TGTGCCAGCAGCTCGACAGGGGGCCGCACAGATACGCAGTATTTT
TRBJ2-7,few,TRBD1,TRBV4-1,CASSQEGGTGTFLQQYF,TGCGCCAGCAGCCAAGAAGGGGGGACAGGGACGTTTTTGCAGCAGTACTTC
TRBJ2-7,NA,TRBD2,TRBV12-3/TRBV12-4,CASSRTSGRKGLYEQYF,TGTGCCAGCAGCAGGACTAGCGGGAGGAAGGGTTTGTACGAGCAGTACTTC
TRBJ2-1,NA,TRBD2,TRBV5-1,CASSLGSSGLNEQFF,TGCGCCAGCAGCTTGGGCTCTAGCGGGCTCAATGAGCAGTTCTTC
TRBJ1-2,NA,NA,TRBV7-3,CASSNNVVGAPHGYTF,TGTGCCAGCAGCAACAACGTGGTGGGAGCCCCACATGGCTACACCTTC
TRBJ2-7,few,NA,TRBV7-2,CASSRPGNEQYF,TGTGCCAGCAGCCGACCGGGGAACGAGCAGTACTTC
TRBJ1-1,NA,NA,TRBV7-9,CASSLAPTGRGNTEAFF,TGTGCCAGCAGCTTAGCGCCGACAGGTAGGGGGAACACTGAAGCTTTCTTT
TRBJ2-3,few,TRBD2,TRBV5-1,CASSLVTSGSGTDTQYF,TGCGCCAGCAGCTTGGTGACTAGCGGGAGTGGCACAGATACGCAGTATTTT
TRBJ2-3,NA,NA,TRBV6-5,CASSYSTVGDTQYF,TGTGCCAGCAGTTACTCGACAGTGGGAGATACGCAGTATTTT
TRBJ2-5,few,NA,TRBV19,CASSLRTETQYF,TGTGCCAGTAGTCTGCGTACGGAGACCCAGTACTTC
TRBJ2-1,few,NA,TRBV4-3,CASSQGDRPSYNEQFF,TGCGCCAGCAGCCAAGGAGACAGGCCCTCCTACAATGAGCAGTTCTTC
TRBJ2-2,NA,NA,TRBV24-1,CATSISTGSGELFF,TGTGCCACCAGTATATCAACAGGGAGTGGGGAGCTGTTTTTT
TRBJ2-2,NA,NA,TRBV9,CASSVKSTGELFF,TGTGCCAGCAGCGTAAAGTCGACCGGGGAGCTGTTTTTT
TRBJ2-5,NA,TRBD1,TRBV20-1,CSARETGTEGETQYF,TGCAGTGCTAGAGAAACCGGGACAGAGGGGGAGACCCAGTACTTC
TRBJ2-1,NA,NA,TRBV27,CASSLSPSANEQFF,TGTGCCAGCAGTTTGTCACCGTCTGCCAATGAGCAGTTCTTC
TRBJ1-1,few,TRBD1,TRBV6-5,CASSYGAGGNTEAFF,TGTGCCAGCAGTTACGGGGCAGGGGGTAACACTGAAGCTTTCTTT
TRBJ1-1,NA,TRBD1,TRBV5-1,CASSWGQVETEAFF,TGCGCCAGCAGCTGGGGACAGGTAGAGACTGAAGCTTTCTTT
TRBJ2-7,few,TRBD1,TRBV20-1,CSAEAWDREYEQYF,TGCAGTGCGGAGGCCTGGGACAGGGAATACGAGCAGTACTTC
TRBJ1-2,once,TRBD1,TRBV6-5,CASSYATGGEVLGYTF,TGTGCCAGCAGTTACGCCACAGGGGGGGAAGTGCTAGGCTACACCTTC
TRBJ1-2,few,NA,TRBV20-1,CSASRGTTVGYGYTF,TGCAGTGCTAGTCGCGGGACGACAGTAGGGTATGGCTACACCTTC
TRBJ1-2,few,NA,TRBV5-1,CASSLAGTNPSPYGYTF,TGCGCCAGCAGCTTGGCCGGGACTAACCCAAGTCCCTATGGCTACACCTTC
TRBJ2-3,few,TRBD1,TRBV7-2,CASSSLNLARGGISDTQYF,TGTGCCAGCAGCTCCCTAAACTTAGCGAGAGGGGGCATTTCGGATACGCAGTATTTT
TRBJ1-1,NA,NA,TRBV5-5,CASSIGDDGGTEAFF,TGTGCCAGCAGCATCGGTGACGACGGGGGCACTGAAGCTTTCTTT